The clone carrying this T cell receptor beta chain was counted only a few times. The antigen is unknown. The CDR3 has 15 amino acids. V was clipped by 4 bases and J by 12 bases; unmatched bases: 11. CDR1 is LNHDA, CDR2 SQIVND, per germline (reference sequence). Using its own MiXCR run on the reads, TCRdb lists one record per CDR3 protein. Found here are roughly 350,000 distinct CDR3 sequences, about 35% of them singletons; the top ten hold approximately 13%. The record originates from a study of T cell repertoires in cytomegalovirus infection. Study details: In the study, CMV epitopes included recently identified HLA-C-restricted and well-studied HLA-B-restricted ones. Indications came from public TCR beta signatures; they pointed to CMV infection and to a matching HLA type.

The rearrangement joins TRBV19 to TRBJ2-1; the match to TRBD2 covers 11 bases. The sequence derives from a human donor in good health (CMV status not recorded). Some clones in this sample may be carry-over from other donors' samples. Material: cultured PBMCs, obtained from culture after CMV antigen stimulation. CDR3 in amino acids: CASSSLLGLAVVQFF. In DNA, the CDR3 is TGTGCCAGTAGTAGTCTGCTGGGACTAGCGGTTGTGCAGTTCTTC. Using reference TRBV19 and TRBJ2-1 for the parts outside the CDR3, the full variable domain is DGGITQSPKYLFRKEGQNVTLSCEQNLNHDAMYWYRQDPGQGLRLIYYSQIVNDFQKGDIAEGYSVSREKKESFPLTVTSAQKNPTAFYLCASSSLLGLAVVQFFGPGTRLTVL.